The 7 T cell receptor beta chains below all came from one sample that was sequenced in a study of regulatory T cells in long-lasting Graves disease. Building the TCR beta libraries relied on iRepertoire HTBI primers, and CDR3 regions underwent Arm-PCR. TCRdb processed the multiplex PCR reads anew with MiXCR; each CDR3 protein has one entry. The sample has about 530,000 distinct CDR3 sequences, about 16% seen once. Time point here: newly diagnosed GD, antithyroid drugs for less than 3 months. RNA extracted from PBMCs served as the sequencing template. This sample also belongs to another study, concerning T cells in Graves' hyperthyroidism and ophthalmopathy.

The source material was peripheral blood mononuclear cells (PBMCs), sampled at new diagnosis, from a patient treated with antithyroid drugs. Receptors originate from a woman aged 35-65 years with Graves disease.

V gene TRBV19 combines with J gene TRBJ1-1; 7 nucleotides line up with TRBD1. Trimming removed 7 bases from V and 2 bases from J; junction bases left unmatched: 7. The germline V gene encodes CDR1 LNHDA and CDR2 SQIVND (reference sequence). This CDR3 region has 14 residues. This CDR3 reads CASMGTEYNTEAFF. The CDR3 DNA reads TGTGCCAGTATGGGGACAGAGTACAACACTGAAGCTTTCTTT.

This chain links TRBV19 with TRBJ2-5; 9 bases agree with TRBD2. This CDR3 has 17 residues. With 2 bases clipped from V and 2 bases from J, the junction kept 9 bases outside the gene matches. The germline CDR1 and CDR2 sequences are LNHDA and SQIVND (reference sequence). The CDR3 sequence: CASSISSAGGLQETQYF. Written as DNA, the CDR3 is TGTGCCAGTAGTATATCCTCGGCGGGGGGGCTTCAAGAGACCCAGTACTTC.

This clonotype has a single count. This chain uses TRBV19 with TRBJ1-6; weak D call: TRBD1 (5 bases). The CDR3 contains 16 residues. Per germline, CDR1 LNHDA and CDR2 SQIVND (reference sequence). The V and J ends lost 3 bases and 7 bases respectively, with 16 bases between them. CDR3 DNA sequence: TGTGCCAGTAGTATCGTGGCGGGGCCAGAGAATTCACCCCTCCACTTT. This codes for CASSIVAGPENSPLHF.

The chain is built from TRBV5-4 and TRBJ1-2, with D possibly being TRBD1 (5 bases). Trimming pared 7 bases from V and 8 bases from J, leaving 15 bases between. From germline, CDR1 is SGHNT and CDR2 YYREEE (reference sequence). This CDR3 region has 12 residues. The CDR3 reads CASSGPPLGYTF. The DNA of the CDR3 is TGTGCCAGCTCGGGACCGCCTCTGGGCTACACCTTC.

The gene calls are TRBV7-9 and TRBJ2-7, with D unclear. Germline CDR1 and CDR2: SEHNR and FQNEAQ (reference sequence). This CDR3 region has 15 residues. V shed 1 base and J shed 3 bases, with 13 bases lying between them. The CDR3 spells CASSLGLGEDYEQYF. CDR3 DNA: TGTGCCAGCAGCTTAGGGCTTGGCGAGGACTACGAGCAGTACTTC.

The chain employs TRBV30 and TRBJ1-2; D not resolved. Trimming took off 1 base at V and 7 bases at J, with 16 bases between the two ends. Germline CDR1 reads GTSNPN; CDR2 reads SVGIG (reference sequence). The CDR3 is 14 residues long. This chain's CDR3 is CAWSADSGTRGYTF. In DNA form, the CDR3 reads TGTGCCTGGAGTGCGGATTCGGGTACGCGTGGCTACACCTTC. The full variable domain, completed using reference TRBV30 and TRBJ1-2, is SQTIHQWPATLVQPVGSPLSLECTVEGTSNPNLYWYRQAAGRGLQLLFYSVGIGQISSEVPQNLSASRPQDRQFILSSKKLLLSDSGFYLCAWSADSGTRGYTFGSGTRLTVV.

There are a few counts of this clonotype. The chain combines TRBV7-6 with TRBJ2-1; D possibly corresponds to TRBD2 (6 bases). V was clipped by 0 bases and J by 4 bases, with 13 bases between them. Germline V lookup: CDR1 SGHVS, CDR2 FNYEAQ. The CDR3 is 16 residues long. CDR3 loop: CASSLAWGGTYNEQFF. The CDR3, as DNA: TGTGCCAGCAGCTTAGCATGGGGCGGGACTTACAATGAGCAGTTCTTC. Based on the CDR3 plus reference TRBV7-6 and TRBJ2-1, the full variable domain is GAGVSQSPRYKVTKRGQDVALRCDPISGHVSLYWYRQALGQGPEFLTYFNYEAQQDKSGLPNDRFSAERPEGSISTLTIQRTEQRDSAMYRCASSLAWGGTYNEQFFGPGTRLTVL.